This entry lists 27 T cell receptor beta chains sequenced from one sample in a study of identical twins. TCRdb processed the 5' RACE reads anew with MiXCR; each CDR3 protein has one entry. The data show 450,000 to 650,000 distinct CDR3 sequences, approximately 9.6% seen once. The same data also contributed to another study, on yellow fever vaccine responses in identical twins.

The sample taken for sequencing was PBMCs. Receptor source: a woman between 18 and 29 years old in good health.

The V gene is TRBV20-1, the J gene TRBJ2-1, with 16 bases that match TRBD2. CDR1 and CDR2 from the germline V gene are DFQATT and SNEGSKA (reference sequence). This CDR3 contains 20 residues. J gave up 9 bases and V 4 bases, and 21 bases lay outside the gene matches. This CDR3 is CSANTGGQGTSGGAGREQFF. The CDR3 nucleotides read TGCAGTGCTAACACGGGTGGACAAGGGACTAGCGGGGGGGCGGGCCGTGAGCAGTTCTTC.

The chain uses TRBV7-3 and TRBJ2-1; 13 bases are shared with TRBD2. The V segment lost 5 bases and the J segment 9 bases; nucleotides outside the gene matches: 7. The CDR3 spans 15 residues. The germline CDR1 and CDR2 sequences are SGHTA and FQGTGA. In DNA, the CDR3 is TGTGCCAGCAGCAGGACTAGCGGGGGATCTAGTGAGCAGTTCTTC. This codes for CASSRTSGGSSEQFF.

The chain carries TRBV2 and TRBJ1-5, with 7 bases fitting TRBD1. The CDR3 runs 15 residues. The germline CDR1 and CDR2 sequences are SNHLY and FYNNEI. J lost 6 bases, V lost 3 bases, and 8 bases had no gene match. CDR3 protein: CASSERQGVIQPQHF. CDR3 coding DNA: TGTGCCAGCAGTGAGCGGCAGGGGGTGATTCAGCCCCAGCATTTT.

This clonotype showed up many times. The chain has TRBV29-1 and TRBJ2-1; 8 nucleotides agree with TRBD1. Germline V gene sequence: CDR1 SQVTM, CDR2 ANQGSEA. The CDR3 loop spans 13 amino acids. Unmatched junction bases numbered 9, after V lost 7 bases and J lost 7 bases. CDR3 protein: CSGETGVLNEQFF. DNA of the CDR3: TGCAGCGGGGAGACAGGGGTCCTTAATGAGCAGTTCTTC.

The chain joins TRBV4-1 to TRBJ2-7; 10 positions agree with TRBD1. The junction had 9 bases not matched to a gene; V was cut back by 4 bases and J by 6 bases. The germline gives CDR1 MGHRA, CDR2 YSYEKL. The CDR3 is 15 residues long. CDR3 in DNA: TGCGCCAGCAGCCGAGGGACAGGGGACCTCTCCGAGCAGTACTTC. It yields the protein CASSRGTGDLSEQYF.

The table lists this clonotype with a few counts. This chain uses TRBV12-3 or TRBV12-4 with TRBJ2-2; 7 bases match TRBD1. There are 16 residues in the CDR3. V trimming: 1 base; J trimming: 5 bases; junction bases outside the gene matches: 7. The CDR3 region is CASSLVGGPRTGELFF. In DNA, the CDR3 is TGTGCCAGCAGTTTAGTAGGGGGCCCAAGGACCGGGGAGCTGTTTTTT.

This clonotype has only a few counts. The chain couples TRBV7-2 to TRBJ2-5, with 10 bases lining up with TRBD2. V trimming: 7 bases; J trimming: 2 bases; junction bases outside the gene matches: 10. The germline gives CDR1 SGHTA, CDR2 FQGNSA. The CDR3 is 16 amino acids. The CDR3 DNA sequence: TGTGCCAGCATACTAGCCAGCGGGGGGGCTCAAGAGACCCAGTACTTC. Translating it yields CASILASGGAQETQYF.

This clonotype showed up just a few times. CDR3: CAISESSLPSGGRTDTQYF. The CDR3 nucleotides read TGTGCCATCAGTGAATCGAGTCTCCCTAGCGGGGGACGCACAGATACGCAGTATTTT. The chain has TRBV10-3 and TRBJ2-3, with 10 bases matching TRBD2. CDR1 ENHRY and CDR2 SYGVKD come from the germline V gene. V trimming: 3 bases; J trimming: 1 base; junction bases outside the gene matches: 13. The CDR3 consists of 19 residues.

This clonotype was seen a few times. The chain carries TRBV4-2 and TRBJ1-4; the D gene is possibly TRBD1 (5 bases). The CDR3 is made up of 14 amino acids. V was shortened by 4 bases and J by 8 bases, with 14 bases between the two germline ends. Germline V gene data show CDR1 as LGHNA and CDR2 as YNFKEQ. DNA of the CDR3: TGTGCCAGCAGCCCCTTGGGGCTGGACGAAAAACTGTTTTTT. Its translation: CASSPLGLDEKLFF.

Regarding this clonotype: This could be a read error, since a much larger clone is one nucleotide away. This chain joins TRBV5-1 and TRBJ2-4; 8 bases are shared with TRBD2. The germline V gene encodes CDR1 SGHRS and CDR2 YFSETQ. The CDR3 is 16 residues long. V shed 7 bases, J shed 0 bases, and the junction held 9 bases outside the gene matches. The chain's CDR3 is CASAGGGAIAKNIQYF. The DNA for the CDR3 is TGCGCCAGCGCCGGGGGGGGGGCCATAGCCAAAAACATTCAGTACTTC. The full variable domain, rest sourced from reference TRBV5-1 and TRBJ2-4, is KAGVTQTPRYLIKTRGQQVTLSCSPISGHRSVSWYQQTPGQGLQFLFEYFSETQRNKGNFPGRFSGRQFSNSRSEMNVSTLELGDSALYLCASAGGGAIAKNIQYFGAGTRLSVL.

In its sample, this clonotype was seen a few times. V is TRBV12-3 or TRBV12-4 and J is TRBJ2-1, with 15 nucleotides matching TRBD2. After removal of 3 bases from V and 7 bases from J, the junction contained 10 bases not matched to a gene. CDR3 length: 18 amino acids. The CDR3 DNA follows: TGTGCCAGCAGTTTTGGGACTAGCGGGAGGAGGGTCGGGAATGAGCAGTTCTTC. Translating gives CASSFGTSGRRVGNEQFF.

This clonotype came up a few times. V usage is TRBV28 and J usage is TRBJ2-1; the match to TRBD1 covers 11 bases. With 6 bases clipped from V and 5 bases from J, the junction kept 0 bases outside the gene matches. The V gene's germline CDR1 is MDHEN and CDR2 SYDVKM. The length of the CDR3 is 13 residues. The CDR3 reads CASRGQGDNEQFF. The CDR3 DNA is TGTGCCAGCAGGGGACAGGGGGACAATGAGCAGTTCTTC.

This chain joins TRBV7-8 and TRBJ2-2; tentative D call: TRBD2 (5 bases). The germline CDR1 and CDR2 sequences are SGHVS and FQNEAQ. The CDR3 is 16 amino acids. V was trimmed by 2 bases and J by 4 bases, leaving 14 bases between them. The CDR3 reads CASSLLRPAGTGELFF. The CDR3 DNA reads TGTGCCAGCAGCTTACTGAGACCCGCGGGCACCGGGGAGCTGTTTTTT.

V gene TRBV6-2 or TRBV6-3 combines with J gene TRBJ2-1; D may be TRBD2 (5 bases). This CDR3 spans 15 amino acids. V was pared by 5 bases and J by 5 bases, with 16 bases between. Germline V lookup: CDR1 MNHEY, CDR2 SVGEGT. CDR3 protein: CASSLRAETHNEQFF. The CDR3 DNA reads as TGTGCCAGCAGTCTACGAGCGGAAACACACAATGAGCAGTTCTTC.

The J gene is TRBJ2-2, the V gene TRBV25-1; TRBD1 aligns across 7 bases. Per the germline V gene, CDR1 is MGHDK and CDR2 is SYGVNS. The junction had 7 bases not matched to a gene; V was cut back by 6 bases and J by 0 bases. CDR3 size: 16 residues. CDR3 sequence (DNA): TGTGCCAGCAGGAAACCGGGACAGTCGAACACCGGGGAGCTGTTTTTT. Encoded protein: CASRKPGQSNTGELFF.

V is TRBV3-1 and J is TRBJ2-7; 7 bases are a match to TRBD2. Germline V gene lookup returns CDR1 LGHDT and CDR2 YNNKEL (reference sequence). With 1 base clipped from V and 1 base from J, the junction kept 7 bases outside the gene matches. CDR3 length: 16 amino acids. CDR3 coding DNA: TGTGCCAGCAGCCAAGCCGGCGGGCGGGAGTCCTACGAGCAGTACTTC. This sequence encodes CASSQAGGRESYEQYF.

There are a few counts of this clonotype. This rearrangement joins TRBV20-1 to TRBJ2-2; TRBD2 agrees at 9 bases. Trimming at V came to 6 bases and at J to 5 bases, leaving 16 bases not matched to a gene. Germline V gene sequence: CDR1 DFQATT, CDR2 SNEGSKA (reference sequence). The CDR3 length is 17 residues. CDR3 in amino acids: CSAPPRPGLASTGELFF. The CDR3 DNA is TGCAGTGCCCCCCCTAGGCCGGGACTAGCCTCGACCGGGGAGCTGTTTTTT.

In this sample, this clonotype turned up many times. V is TRBV12-3 or TRBV12-4 and J is TRBJ2-1; 8 bases line up with TRBD2. The trim removed 5 bases at V and 9 bases at J, leaving 12 bases unmatched. This CDR3 is built from 15 residues. CDR3 bases: TGTGCCAGCAGTGCCTCGGGACTAGGCTCGATTGAGCAGTTCTTC. Its translation: CASSASGLGSIEQFF.

V is TRBV28 and J is TRBJ1-2; weak D call: TRBD1 (6 bases). The CDR3 loop spans 14 amino acids. Germline V lookup: CDR1 MDHEN, CDR2 SYDVKM. V was trimmed by 3 bases and J by 6 bases, leaving 14 bases between them. The CDR3 loop is CASSFRWPGDGYTF. CDR3 bases: TGTGCCAGCAGTTTCAGATGGCCAGGGGATGGCTACACCTTC.

The chain has TRBV6-2 or TRBV6-3 and TRBJ2-1, with D hard to call. CDR3 length equals 13 residues. Deletions cut 6 bases from V and 4 bases from J, with 10 bases between. Looked up from germline, CDR1 is MNHEY and CDR2 is SVGEGT. For the CDR3, the DNA is TGTGCCAGCAGGAATAGGGTTTACAATGAGCAGTTCTTC. Its translation: CASRNRVYNEQFF.

The chain employs TRBV9 and TRBJ1-6; no definite D call. V lost 1 base to trimming and J lost 9 bases, with 8 bases between them. Germline V CDR1 and CDR2: SGDLS, YYNGEE. The CDR3 runs 13 residues. DNA for the CDR3: TGTGCCAGCAGCGTATCCGGAAGTTCACCCCTCCACTTT. As protein: CASSVSGSSPLHF.

The chain links TRBV7-2 to TRBJ1-3; D may be TRBD1 (5 bases). Germline CDR1 SGHTA, CDR2 FQGNSA. The CDR3 runs 15 residues. Trimming shortened V by 0 bases and J by 0 bases, and 6 bases separated the two germline ends. Here the CDR3 DNA reads TGTGCCAGCAGCTTAGCCCAGGGCTCTGGAAACACCATATATTTT. Amino acids: CASSLAQGSGNTIYF.

This clonotype was detected ten times or more. The rearrangement links TRBV5-1 to TRBJ2-3; 10 nucleotides align to TRBD2. The CDR3 consists of 18 residues. Germline assignment: CDR1 SGHRS and CDR2 YFSETQ. Trimming removed 2 bases from V and 3 bases from J; junction bases left unmatched: 12. CDR3 DNA: TGCGCCAGCAGCTTTGGAAGCGGGGGGGCCAGTGAGACAGATACGCAGTATTTT. Its protein is CASSFGSGGASETDTQYF.

This clonotype appeared many times. The rearrangement joins TRBV20-1 to TRBJ2-7; 13 bases are shared with TRBD2. V was clipped by 6 bases and J by 0 bases; unmatched bases: 2. The CDR3 contains 14 residues. Per germline, CDR1 DFQATT and CDR2 SNEGSKA (reference sequence). The CDR3 sequence: CSATSGRTSYEQYF. CDR3 coding DNA: TGCAGTGCGACTAGCGGGAGGACCTCCTACGAGCAGTACTTC.

The J gene is TRBJ1-6, the V gene TRBV15; D call uncertain. V lost 1 base and J lost 6, with 7 bases in between. There are 14 residues in the CDR3. Germline V gene lookup returns CDR1 LNHNV and CDR2 YYDKDF (reference sequence). The CDR3 sequence is CATSRAGGNSPLHF. Here the CDR3 DNA reads TGTGCCACCAGCAGAGCCGGCGGTAATTCACCCCTCCACTTT.

This clonotype was seen ten or more times. J is TRBJ2-5 and V is TRBV12-3 or TRBV12-4; D not certain. Trimming removed 4 bases at V and 0 bases at J, with 6 bases between. The CDR3 loop spans 13 amino acids. The CDR3 nucleotides read TGTGCCAGCAGTTACCGACACCAAGAGACCCAGTACTTC. It is translated as CASSYRHQETQYF.

The V call is TRBV12-3 or TRBV12-4, the J call TRBJ2-5, with a possible D match to TRBD1 (6 bases). This CDR3 contains 15 residues. Trimming removed 5 bases from V and 4 bases from J, with 17 bases in between. CDR3 sequence: CASSRQVGAGETQYF. In DNA, the CDR3 is TGTGCCAGCAGTCGCCAAGTGGGGGCGGGAGAGACCCAGTACTTC.